These 29 T cell receptor beta chains were sequenced from one sample in a study of shared clonotypes between healthy human individuals (dated by TCRdb to the early 2020s). For the CD8 naive samples, CD45RO-negative cells were positively selected for CCR7, yielding a CD45RA+CCR7+ population from which TemRA cells were excluded. Preparation of the library involved the immunoSEQ multiplex PCR assay. This immuneACCESS table, as held by TCRdb, lists in-frame sequences with V and J called but not all clones. Of the missing ones, under half trace to an unresolved V gene in checked studies; the others have no known cause. The sample profile shows about 550,000 clones; 95% to 96% of them were found once. Less than 0.13% of the sample belongs to the ten largest clones. The sequenced material came from naive CD8+ T cells sorted from blood. According to the study, the label for this sample's cell subset or site signals: CD45RA+CCR7+. Receptors originate from a woman in her 30s in good health.

Details on this clone: The identical CDR3 is also encoded by other nucleotide sequences in the sample. The chain employs TRBV28 and TRBJ1-1; D is ambiguous. The CDR3 loop spans 14 amino acids. Germline V gives CDR1 MDHEN, CDR2 SYDVKM. Trimming took off 2 bases at V and 1 base at J, with 8 bases between the two ends. This chain's CDR3 is CASSLGRTNTEAFF. CDR3 bases: TGTGCCAGCAGTTTAGGCCGAACGAACACTGAAGCTTTCTTT.

The genes are TRBV27 and TRBJ1-2, with a tentative D call TRBD1 (5 bases). The CDR3 sequence is 16 residues long. V lost 6 bases and J 4 bases, leaving 21 bases between the germline ends. The germline V gene has CDR1 MNHEY and CDR2 SMNVEV (reference sequence). DNA for the CDR3: TGTGCCAGCAGCCACTTGGGAGGGGCAGGGCCCTATGGCTACACCTTC. It specifies CASSHLGGAGPYGYTF.

DNA for the CDR3: TGTGCCAGCAGTATATTAGGGGAAATAGGCACTGAAGCTTTCTTT. Protein: CASSILGEIGTEAFF. The rearrangement joins TRBV27 to TRBJ1-1; a weak D match, TRBD1 (5 bases). The V and J ends lost 5 bases and 4 bases respectively, with 17 bases between them. This CDR3 has 15 amino acids. Germline-derived CDR1 and CDR2 are MNHEY and SMNVEV (reference sequence).

This clone was counted between two and nine times. The J gene is TRBJ1-1, the V gene TRBV6-5; D is ambiguous. The CDR3 consists of 15 residues. The germline V gene encodes CDR1 MNHEY and CDR2 SVGAGI. V gave up 2 bases and J gave up 6 bases, with 16 bases separating them. This CDR3 is CASSYGSAVGAEAFF. The CDR3 DNA follows: TGTGCCAGCAGTTACGGGAGTGCGGTTGGGGCTGAAGCTTTCTTT.

In regard to this clone: This specimen includes other DNA sequences encoding the same CDR3. The chain recombines TRBV19 with TRBJ1-1; D is undetermined. Trimming cost V 2 bases and J 1 base, with 5 bases left between them. The germline V gene has CDR1 LNHDA and CDR2 SQIVND (reference sequence). This CDR3 has 13 residues. DNA for the CDR3: TGTGCCAGTAGTATAACGGCGAACACTGAAGCTTTCTTT. Amino acid sequence: CASSITANTEAFF.

This rearrangement joins TRBV11-2 to TRBJ1-1; D gene unclear. CDR1 is SGHAT, CDR2 FQNNGV, per germline. With 4 bases removed from V and 6 bases from J, the gap between germline ends came to 6 bases. The CDR3 loop spans 11 amino acids. CDR3 in amino acids: CASSSGPEAFF. DNA for the CDR3: TGTGCCAGCAGCTCCGGCCCTGAAGCTTTCTTT.

The chain combines TRBV9 with TRBJ2-7; 12 bases map to TRBD2. V gave up 4 bases and J gave up 6 bases; unmatched junction bases: 8. CDR1 SGDLS and CDR2 YYNGEE come from the germline V gene. The CDR3 contains 15 residues. The CDR3 nucleotides are TGTGCCAGCAGCCTCGAGACTAGCGGGAGTATCGAGCAGTACTTC. It encodes CASSLETSGSIEQYF.

About this clone itself: This same CDR3 is encoded by further DNA sequences in the sample. This chain joins TRBV27 and TRBJ2-7; no clear D. Looked up from germline, CDR1 is MNHEY and CDR2 is SMNVEV (reference sequence). V lost 4 bases, J lost 4 bases, and 5 bases lay in between. This CDR3 has 11 residues. The CDR3 DNA reads as TGTGCCAGCAGTTCGGGTTACGAGCAGTACTTC. It specifies CASSSGYEQYF.

This chain connects TRBV27 to TRBJ1-1; no clear D. CDR3 length equals 13 residues. The germline V and J ends were trimmed by 5 bases and 8 bases, with 15 bases remaining between them. The V gene's germline CDR1 is MNHEY and CDR2 SMNVEV (reference sequence). In DNA, the CDR3 is TGTGCCAGCAGTCGAAGGGAAACCTTGGAAGCTTTCTTT. Translating gives CASSRRETLEAFF.

The CDR3 loop reads CASPHVLAGPTSTDTQYF. DNA for the CDR3: TGCGCCAGCCCCCACGTACTAGCGGGGCCGACTAGCACAGATACGCAGTATTTT. The chain links TRBV5-1 to TRBJ2-3; TRBD2 matches at 10 bases. The CDR3 has 18 amino acids. Losses at the gene ends were 7 bases for V and 0 bases for J; bases not matched to a gene: 14. Per germline, CDR1 SGHRS and CDR2 YFSETQ.

CDR3 DNA: TGTGCCAGCAGCTTGGGTACAGGGGCCGGCTACACCTTC. Its translation: CASSLGTGAGYTF. The chain employs TRBV5-6 and TRBJ1-2; 7 bases agree with TRBD1. The germline V gene encodes CDR1 SGHDT and CDR2 YYEEEE. After removal of 0 bases from V and 8 bases from J, the junction contained 4 bases not matched to a gene. The CDR3 loop spans 13 amino acids.

This clone appeared once. The CDR3 DNA reads TGTGCCAGCAGCAAAGCTAGGACGGGAAGACGGTACTTC. Amino acids: CASSKARTGRRYF. The chain uses TRBV21-1 and TRBJ2-7; the table calls TRBD2, which could not be checked here. TRBV21-1 is flagged as a pseudogene. The CDR3 consists of 13 residues.

The chain has TRBV11-2 and TRBJ2-5, with D possibly TRBD1 on 5 matching bases. This CDR3 is built from 17 residues. Between the trimmed V and J ends, which lost 0 bases and 1 base, there was a span of 15 bases. Germline V gene lookup returns CDR1 SGHAT and CDR2 FQNNGV. Here the CDR3 reads CASSLDQGPYFQETQYF. The CDR3 DNA is TGTGCCAGCAGCTTAGATCAGGGTCCCTATTTCCAAGAGACCCAGTACTTC.

The chain is built from TRBV25-1 and TRBJ1-1; 7 bases agree with TRBD1. V lost 4 bases and J lost 4; bases outside the gene matches: 3. The CDR3 is 13 residues long. Germline CDR1 and CDR2: MGHDK and SYGVNS. CDR3 loop: CASSARGGTEAFF. CDR3 nucleotide sequence: TGTGCCAGCAGTGCCAGGGGGGGCACTGAAGCTTTCTTT.

This clone was observed a handful of times. This chain links TRBV6-5 with TRBJ2-1; 12 positions match TRBD2. Germline CDR1 reads MNHEY; CDR2 reads SVGAGI. The CDR3 totals 13 residues. Trimming at V came to 10 bases and at J to 5 bases, leaving 3 bases not matched to a gene. Here the CDR3 DNA reads TGTGCCACCTGGACTAGCGGGGACAATGAGCAGTTCTTC. Translation gives CATWTSGDNEQFF.

A note on this clone: The same CDR3 can be traced to other DNA sequences in this sample. The rearrangement joins TRBV29-1 to TRBJ2-7; possibly TRBD1 for D (6 bases). Germline assignment: CDR1 SQVTM and CDR2 ANQGSEA. V was trimmed by 4 bases and J by 0 bases, leaving 10 bases between them. The CDR3 totals 13 residues. CDR3 protein: CSVGGRGSYEQYF. As DNA, the CDR3 is TGCAGCGTTGGAGGCAGGGGCTCCTACGAGCAGTACTTC.

This chain uses TRBV7-6 with TRBJ1-1; unclear D gene. From germline, CDR1 is SGHVS and CDR2 FNYEAQ. CDR3 size: 14 residues. Trimming left V 2 bases short and J 0 bases short, with 7 bases between. CDR3 in DNA: TGTGCCAGCAGCTTACTGAAGTTGAACACTGAAGCTTTCTTT. Its translation is CASSLLKLNTEAFF. The variable domain in full, completed from reference TRBV7-6 and TRBJ1-1, reads GAGVSQSPRYKVTKRGQDVALRCDPISGHVSLYWYRQALGQGPEFLTYFNYEAQQDKSGLPNDRFSAERPEGSISTLTIQRTEQRDSAMYRCASSLLKLNTEAFFGQGTRLTVV.

The chain uses TRBV5-3 and TRBJ2-1; D possibly corresponds to TRBD2 (6 bases). TRBV5-3 is placed among ORFs of uncertain function. V was shortened by 2 bases and J by 10 bases, with 25 bases between the two germline ends. The CDR3 covers 17 residues. CDR3 coding DNA: TGTGCCAGAAGCTTAGTGGGACGGGAGCTCCCTTACTCCGAGCAGTTCTTC. Its protein product is CARSLVGRELPYSEQFF.

Notes on this clone: Other DNA sequences from this sample encode an identical CDR3 as well. The V and J genes are TRBV5-6 and TRBJ2-7; 11 bases are shared with TRBD1. Looked up from germline, CDR1 is SGHDT and CDR2 is YYEEEE. V trimming: 3 bases; J trimming: 2 bases; junction bases outside the gene matches: 1. The CDR3 spans 14 residues. The CDR3, as DNA: TGTGCCAGCAGCTGGGGACAGGGGGCCTACGAGCAGTACTTC. Its translation: CASSWGQGAYEQYF.

The V call is TRBV2, the J call TRBJ2-1; 9 nucleotides line up with TRBD2. CDR1 and CDR2 from the germline V gene are SNHLY and FYNNEI. V shed 7 bases, J shed 0 bases, and the junction held 4 bases outside the gene matches. The CDR3 covers 15 residues. CDR3 coding DNA: TGTGCCAGCACCGGTAGCGGGGGCTCCTACAATGAGCAGTTCTTC. Translation: CASTGSGGSYNEQFF.

This rearrangement joins TRBV5-1 to TRBJ1-1; 7 nucleotides line up with TRBD1. The CDR3 is 16 residues long. Trimming removed 0 bases from V and 1 base from J; junction bases left unmatched: 6. In germline, CDR1 is SGHRS, CDR2 YFSETQ. The CDR3 loop reads CASSLAAGGANTEAFF. The CDR3 coding sequence is TGCGCCAGCAGCTTGGCGGCAGGGGGAGCGAACACTGAAGCTTTCTTT.

This clone was counted once. The V call is TRBV27, the J call TRBJ2-5; no reliable D call. CDR3 length: 14 residues. Trimming cost V 3 bases and J 0 bases, with 8 bases left between them. Germline V CDR1 and CDR2: MNHEY, SMNVEV (reference sequence). CDR3 nucleotide sequence: TGTGCCAGCAGTTTTAGGCACCACCAAGAGACCCAGTACTTC. Its protein product is CASSFRHHQETQYF.

This clone came up once. The J gene is TRBJ1-4, the V gene TRBV28; D gene ambiguous. CDR1 is MDHEN and CDR2 is SYDVKM in the germline V gene. This CDR3 spans 14 amino acids. Deletions cut 2 bases from V and 6 bases from J, with 10 bases between. Here the CDR3 reads CASSLGQGYEKLFF. CDR3 nucleotide sequence: TGTGCCAGCAGTTTAGGTCAAGGATATGAAAAACTGTTTTTT.

The chain has TRBV13 and TRBJ1-2; D is undetermined. The ends were cut back, 5 bases at V and 4 bases at J, with 14 bases in the middle. In germline, CDR1 is PRHDT, CDR2 FYEKMQ (reference sequence). CDR3 length equals 14 residues. The CDR3, as DNA: TGTGCCAGCAGCCTACGTGGGATCCCCTATGGCTACACCTTC. This codes for CASSLRGIPYGYTF.

In regard to this clone: This sample also contains other DNA sequences that code for the same CDR3. The V gene is TRBV9, the J gene TRBJ2-1, with D possibly TRBD2 on 6 matching bases. The CDR3 contains 15 residues. Germline V gene sequence: CDR1 SGDLS, CDR2 YYNGEE. Trimming took off 0 bases at V and 3 bases at J, with 10 bases between the two ends. CDR3 in amino acids: CASSVVGSGYNEQFF. In DNA form, the CDR3 reads TGTGCCAGCAGCGTAGTGGGTAGCGGCTACAATGAGCAGTTCTTC.

The chain has TRBV5-1 and TRBJ2-7, with D hard to call. The CDR3 sequence is 14 residues long. The V and J ends lost 0 bases and 2 bases respectively, with 9 bases between them. Germline values: CDR1 SGHRS, CDR2 YFSETQ. DNA of the CDR3: TGCGCCAGCAGCTTGGCCAACCCCACCTACGAGCAGTACTTC. Its translation is CASSLANPTYEQYF.

The V call is TRBV2, the J call TRBJ2-7; possible D gene TRBD1, 7 bases. V was pared by 6 bases and J by 2 bases, with 14 bases between. The length of the CDR3 is 14 residues. Germline loops: CDR1 SNHLY, CDR2 FYNNEI. The DNA for the CDR3 is TGTGCCAGCAGCGGGCGGGACAGTCCCTACGAGCAGTACTTC. Protein product: CASSGRDSPYEQYF.

The chain has TRBV28 and TRBJ2-3; 9 bases match TRBD2. The CDR3 runs to 18 residues. Germline V gene lookup returns CDR1 MDHEN and CDR2 SYDVKM. The V segment lost 4 bases and the J segment 2 bases; nucleotides outside the gene matches: 13. CDR3 sequence: CASSYFRQTSGDTDTQYF. CDR3 in DNA: TGTGCCAGCAGTTACTTTCGGCAGACTAGCGGAGACACAGATACGCAGTATTTT.

This rearrangement joins TRBV7-8 to TRBJ2-7, with D unclear. This CDR3 spans 11 amino acids. V was pared by 5 bases and J by 11 bases, with 13 bases between. Germline CDR1 reads SGHVS; CDR2 reads FQNEAQ. The CDR3 loop reads CASSTDPPEYF. For the CDR3, the DNA is TGTGCCAGCAGCACGGACCCGCCAGAGTACTTC.